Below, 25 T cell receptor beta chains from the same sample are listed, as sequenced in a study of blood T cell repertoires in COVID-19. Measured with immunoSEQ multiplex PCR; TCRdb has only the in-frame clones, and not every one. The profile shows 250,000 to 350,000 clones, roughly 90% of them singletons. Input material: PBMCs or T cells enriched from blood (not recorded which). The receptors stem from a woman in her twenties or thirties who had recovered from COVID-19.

CDR3 sequence (DNA): TGTGCCAGCTCACCGGGACAGGGTGAAAAACTGTTTTTT. This gives the protein CASSPGQGEKLFF. The rearrangement uses TRBV18 and TRBJ1-4; 9 bases align to TRBD1. This CDR3 comprises 13 residues. The germline gives CDR1 KGHSH, CDR2 LQKENI. Losses at the gene ends were 3 bases for V and 7 bases for J; bases not matched to a gene: 0.

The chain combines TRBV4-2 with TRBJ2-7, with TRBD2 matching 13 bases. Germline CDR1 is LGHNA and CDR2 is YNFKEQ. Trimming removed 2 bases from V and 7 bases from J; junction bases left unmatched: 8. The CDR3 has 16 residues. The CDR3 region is CASSQRGLAGVQEQYF. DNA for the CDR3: TGTGCCAGCAGCCAACGAGGACTAGCGGGGGTTCAAGAGCAGTACTTC.

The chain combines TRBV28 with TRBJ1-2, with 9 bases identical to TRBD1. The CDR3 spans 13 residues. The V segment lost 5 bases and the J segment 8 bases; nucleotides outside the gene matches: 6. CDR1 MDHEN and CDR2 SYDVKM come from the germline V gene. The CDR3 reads CASSLQGARGYTF. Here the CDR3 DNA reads TGTGCCAGCAGTCTACAGGGGGCGCGGGGCTACACCTTC.

Written as DNA, the CDR3 is TGTGCCAGCAGCTTAGCTCCCTCTTTACGGGGGGATGGCTACACCTTC. This sequence encodes CASSLAPSLRGDGYTF. The rearrangement uses TRBV7-2 and TRBJ1-2; maybe TRBD1 (5 bases). The CDR3 has 16 residues. Looked up from germline, CDR1 is SGHTA and CDR2 is FQGNSA. V shed 0 bases and J shed 6 bases, with 17 bases lying between them.

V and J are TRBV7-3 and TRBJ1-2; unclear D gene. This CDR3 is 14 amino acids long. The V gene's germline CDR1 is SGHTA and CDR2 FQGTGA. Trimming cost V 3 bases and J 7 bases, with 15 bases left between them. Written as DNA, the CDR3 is TGTGCCAGCAGCTTCGGGTTGACCGACGGTGGCTACACCTTC. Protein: CASSFGLTDGGYTF.

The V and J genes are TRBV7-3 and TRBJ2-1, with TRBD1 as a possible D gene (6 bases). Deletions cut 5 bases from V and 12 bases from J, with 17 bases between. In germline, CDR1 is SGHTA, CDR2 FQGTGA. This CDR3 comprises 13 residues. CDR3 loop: CASSVLQGIRQFF. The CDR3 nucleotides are TGTGCCAGCAGCGTCCTACAGGGAATCCGGCAGTTCTTC.

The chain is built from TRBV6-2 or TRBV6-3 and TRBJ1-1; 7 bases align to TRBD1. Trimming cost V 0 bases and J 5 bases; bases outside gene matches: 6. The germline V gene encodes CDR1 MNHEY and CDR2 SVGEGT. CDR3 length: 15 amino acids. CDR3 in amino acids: CASSYSRGRGTEAFF. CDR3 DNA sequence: TGTGCCAGCAGTTACTCAAGGGGGCGCGGGACTGAAGCTTTCTTT.

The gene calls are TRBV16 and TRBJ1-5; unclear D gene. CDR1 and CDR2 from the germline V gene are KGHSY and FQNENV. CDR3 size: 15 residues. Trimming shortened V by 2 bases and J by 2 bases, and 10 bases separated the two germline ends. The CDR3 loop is CASSQGEAGNQPQHF. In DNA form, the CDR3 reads TGTGCCAGCAGCCAAGGAGAGGCGGGCAATCAGCCCCAGCATTTT.

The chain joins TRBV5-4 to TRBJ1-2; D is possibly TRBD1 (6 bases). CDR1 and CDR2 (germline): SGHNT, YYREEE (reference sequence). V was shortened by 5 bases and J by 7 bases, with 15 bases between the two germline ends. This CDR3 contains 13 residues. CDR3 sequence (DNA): TGTGCCAGCAGTTTCAAATTGGGGGCTGGCTACACCTTC. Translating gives CASSFKLGAGYTF. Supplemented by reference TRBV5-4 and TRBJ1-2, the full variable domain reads ETGVTQSPTHLIKTRGQQVTLRCSSQSGHNTVSWYQQALGQGPQFIFQYYREEENGRGNFPPRFSGLQFPNYSSELNVNALELDDSALYLCASSFKLGAGYTFGSGTRLTVV.

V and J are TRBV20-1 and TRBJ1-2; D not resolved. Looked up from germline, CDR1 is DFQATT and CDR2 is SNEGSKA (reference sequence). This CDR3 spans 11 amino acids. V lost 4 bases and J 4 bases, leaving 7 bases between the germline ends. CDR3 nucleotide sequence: TGCAGTGCTACCGGGAGCTATGGCTACACCTTC. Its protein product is CSATGSYGYTF.

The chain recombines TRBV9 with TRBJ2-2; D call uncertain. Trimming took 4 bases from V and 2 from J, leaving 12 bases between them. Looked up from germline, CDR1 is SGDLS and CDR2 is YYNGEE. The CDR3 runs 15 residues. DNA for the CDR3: TGTGCCAGCAGCCCCTATGCCATAAACACCGGGGAGCTGTTTTTT. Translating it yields CASSPYAINTGELFF.

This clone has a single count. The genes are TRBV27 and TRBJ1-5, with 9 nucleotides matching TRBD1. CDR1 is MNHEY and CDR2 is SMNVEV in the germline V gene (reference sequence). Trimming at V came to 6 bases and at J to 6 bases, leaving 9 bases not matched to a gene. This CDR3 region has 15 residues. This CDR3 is CASSPGQGSTQPQHF. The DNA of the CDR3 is TGTGCCAGCAGCCCGGGACAGGGCTCCACTCAGCCCCAGCATTTT.

The CDR3 nucleotides read TGTGCCATCACCCCGGGACAGGGTACCGAGCAGTACTTC. It is translated as CAITPGQGTEQYF. The J gene is TRBJ2-7, the V gene TRBV10-3, with 9 positions matching TRBD1. From germline, CDR1 is ENHRY and CDR2 SYGVKD. Trimming at V came to 7 bases and at J to 6 bases, leaving 7 bases not matched to a gene. This CDR3 contains 13 residues.

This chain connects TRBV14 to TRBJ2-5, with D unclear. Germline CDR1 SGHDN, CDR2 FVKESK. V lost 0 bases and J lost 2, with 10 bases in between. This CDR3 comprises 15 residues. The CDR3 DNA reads TGTGCCAGCAGCCAAGATGAGAACAGACAAGAGACCCAGTACTTC. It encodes CASSQDENRQETQYF.

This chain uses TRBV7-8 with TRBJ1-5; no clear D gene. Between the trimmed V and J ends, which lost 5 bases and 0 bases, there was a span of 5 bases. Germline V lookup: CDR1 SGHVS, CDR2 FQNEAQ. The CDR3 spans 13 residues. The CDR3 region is CASSLNSNQPQHF. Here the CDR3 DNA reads TGTGCCAGCAGCCTAAATAGCAATCAGCCCCAGCATTTT.

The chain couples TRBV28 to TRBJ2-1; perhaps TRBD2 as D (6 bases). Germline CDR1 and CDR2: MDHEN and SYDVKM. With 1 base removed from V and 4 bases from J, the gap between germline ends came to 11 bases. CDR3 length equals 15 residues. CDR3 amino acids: CASSLLLGGYNEQFF. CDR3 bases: TGTGCCAGCAGTTTATTACTCGGGGGATACAATGAGCAGTTCTTC.

The CDR3 region is CASSGFAGGLAGNEQFF. In DNA form, the CDR3 reads TGTGCCAGCAGTGGATTCGCGGGGGGGCTGGCGGGTAATGAGCAGTTCTTC. The chain uses TRBV2 and TRBJ2-1, with TRBD2 identical over 9 bases. Trimming took 4 bases from V and 7 from J; bases not matched to a gene: 14. The CDR3 loop spans 17 amino acids. Germline assignment: CDR1 SNHLY and CDR2 FYNNEI.

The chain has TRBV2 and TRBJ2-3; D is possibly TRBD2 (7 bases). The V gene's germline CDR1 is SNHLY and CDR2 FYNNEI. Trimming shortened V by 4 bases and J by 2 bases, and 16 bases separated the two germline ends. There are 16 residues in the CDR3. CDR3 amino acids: CASSVRGRATTDTQYF. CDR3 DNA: TGTGCCAGCAGTGTGAGGGGGAGGGCCACCACAGATACGCAGTATTTT. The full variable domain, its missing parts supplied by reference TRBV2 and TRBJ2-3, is EPEVTQTPSHQVTQMGQEVILRCVPISNHLYFYWYRQILGQKVEFLVSFYNNEISEKSEIFDDQFSVERPDGSNFTLKIRSTKLEDSAMYFCASSVRGRATTDTQYFGPGTRLTVL.

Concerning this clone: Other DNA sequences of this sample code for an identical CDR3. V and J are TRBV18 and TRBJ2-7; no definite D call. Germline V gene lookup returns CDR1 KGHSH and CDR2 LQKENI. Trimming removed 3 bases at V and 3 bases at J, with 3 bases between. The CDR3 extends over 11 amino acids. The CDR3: CASSPNYEQYF. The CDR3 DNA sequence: TGTGCCAGCTCACCCAACTACGAGCAGTACTTC.

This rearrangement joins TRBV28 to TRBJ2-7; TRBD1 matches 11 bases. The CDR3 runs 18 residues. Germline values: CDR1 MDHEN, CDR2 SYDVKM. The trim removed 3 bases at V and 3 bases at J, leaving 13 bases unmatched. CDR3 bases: TGTGCCAGCAGTTTCGAGTTGGGGACCGGGACAGGGGGCTACGAGCAGTACTTC. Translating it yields CASSFELGTGTGGYEQYF. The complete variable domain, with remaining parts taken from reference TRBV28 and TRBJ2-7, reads DVKVTQSSRYLVKRTGEKVFLECVQDMDHENMFWYRQDPGLGLRLIYFSYDVKMKEKGDIPEGYSVSREKKERFSLILESASTNQTSMYLCASSFELGTGTGGYEQYFGPGTRLTVT.

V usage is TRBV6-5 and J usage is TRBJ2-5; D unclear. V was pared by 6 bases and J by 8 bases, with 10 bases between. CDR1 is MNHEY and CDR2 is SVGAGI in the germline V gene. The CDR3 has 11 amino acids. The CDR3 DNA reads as TGTGCCAGCAGATTACAGACCACCCAGTACTTC. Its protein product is CASRLQTTQYF.

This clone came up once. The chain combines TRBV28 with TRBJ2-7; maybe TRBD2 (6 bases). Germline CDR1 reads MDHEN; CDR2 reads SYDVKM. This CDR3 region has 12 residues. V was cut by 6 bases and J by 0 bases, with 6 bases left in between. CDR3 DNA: TGTGCCAGCAGGCGGGGCTCCTACGAGCAGTACTTC. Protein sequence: CASRRGSYEQYF.

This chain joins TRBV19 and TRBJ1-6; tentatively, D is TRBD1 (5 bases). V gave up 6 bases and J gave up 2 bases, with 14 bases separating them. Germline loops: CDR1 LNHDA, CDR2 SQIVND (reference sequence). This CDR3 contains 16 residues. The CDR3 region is CASRLQDSPYNSPLHF. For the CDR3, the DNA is TGTGCCAGTAGATTACAGGATAGCCCCTATAATTCACCCCTCCACTTT.

The CDR3 nucleotides are TGTGCCATCAGTGAGTCGGGACAGGGAAACGGCGGGGAGCTGTTTTTT. Translated, it gives CAISESGQGNGGELFF. The chain recombines TRBV10-3 with TRBJ2-2; 9 bases are shared with TRBD1. Germline trimming cut 0 bases from V and 7 bases from J; bases unmatched to any gene: 6. Per the germline V gene, CDR1 is ENHRY and CDR2 is SYGVKD. This CDR3 has 16 amino acids.

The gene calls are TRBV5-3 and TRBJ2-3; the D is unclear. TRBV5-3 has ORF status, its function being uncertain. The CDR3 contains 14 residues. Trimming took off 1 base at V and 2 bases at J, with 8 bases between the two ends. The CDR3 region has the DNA TGTGCCAGAAGCTTGTTTTACTACACAGATACGCAGTATTTT. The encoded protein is CARSLFYYTDTQYF.